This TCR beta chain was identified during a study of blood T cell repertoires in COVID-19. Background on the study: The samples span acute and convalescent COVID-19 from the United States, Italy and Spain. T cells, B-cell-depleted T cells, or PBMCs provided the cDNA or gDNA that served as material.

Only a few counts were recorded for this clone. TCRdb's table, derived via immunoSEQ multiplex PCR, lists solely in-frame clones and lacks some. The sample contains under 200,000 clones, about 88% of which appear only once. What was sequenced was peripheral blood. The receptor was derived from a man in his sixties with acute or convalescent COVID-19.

CDR3 region: CASSPATQNQPQHF. In DNA, the CDR3 is TGTGCCAGCTCACCGGCCACGCAAAATCAGCCCCAGCATTTT. V is TRBV18 and J is TRBJ1-5; D is ambiguous. CDR3 length: 14 amino acids. Germline loops: CDR1 KGHSH, CDR2 LQKENI. V lost 3 bases and J 4 bases, leaving 10 bases between the germline ends.